This entry lists 30 T cell receptor beta chains sequenced from one sample in a study of blood T cell repertoires in COVID-19. The table came from immunoSEQ multiplex PCR; TCRdb's copy has only in-frame clones and leaves some out. The data show about 130,000 clones, 87% seen once. The specimen sequenced was peripheral blood. These receptors all stem from a man aged 50-60 years with active COVID-19.

The rearrangement uses TRBV7-9 and TRBJ1-1; TRBD1 is a possible D gene (5 bases). V lost 7 bases and J lost 2, with 20 bases in between. Germline CDR1 is SEHNR and CDR2 is FQNEAQ (reference sequence). This CDR3 has 16 amino acids. Here the CDR3 reads CASTDQGVPQNTEAFF. In DNA form, the CDR3 reads TGTGCCAGCACCGACCAAGGGGTGCCCCAAAACACTGAAGCTTTCTTT.

This chain links TRBV6-5 with TRBJ1-6; weak D call: TRBD1 (5 bases). CDR1 is MNHEY and CDR2 is SVGAGI in the germline V gene. V lost 0 bases to trimming and J lost 9 bases, with 12 bases between them. There are 15 residues in the CDR3. This CDR3 is CASSYSYRLLSPLHF. The CDR3 nucleotides read TGTGCCAGCAGTTACTCGTACAGGTTACTTTCACCCCTCCACTTT.

The CDR3 DNA sequence: TGTGCCAGCAGCTCCCCGGGAGTCGGGAATCAGCCCCAGCATTTT. As protein: CASSSPGVGNQPQHF. The chain joins TRBV7-2 to TRBJ1-5; D call uncertain. Trimming cost V 4 bases and J 4 bases, with 14 bases left between them. The CDR3 spans 15 residues. Germline V gene lookup returns CDR1 SGHTA and CDR2 FQGNSA.

Turning to this clone: One junction end disagrees with the germline gene, perhaps due to a read error. This chain uses TRBV7-7 with TRBJ2-5, with 14 bases aligning to TRBD2. The CDR3 loop spans 15 amino acids. Looked up from germline, CDR1 is SSHAT and CDR2 is FNYEAQ (reference sequence). CDR3 sequence reads: CASSPGLAGVETQYF. The CDR3 region has the DNA TGTGCTAGCAGCCCGGGACTAGCGGGGGTGGAGACCCAGTACTTC.

This chain uses TRBV7-9 with TRBJ2-1, with 11 bases aligning to TRBD1. CDR1 is SEHNR and CDR2 is FQNEAQ in the germline V gene (reference sequence). Unmatched junction bases numbered 9, after V lost 6 bases and J lost 8 bases. The CDR3 is 15 amino acids. The DNA of the CDR3 is TGTGCCAGCAGAACCGGGACAGGGGGTTTGGATGAGCAGTTCTTC. Translating gives CASRTGTGGLDEQFF. Together with reference TRBV7-9 and TRBJ2-1, the CDR3 gives the full variable domain: DTGVSQNPRHKITKRGQNVTFRCDPISEHNRLYWYRQTLGQGPEFLTYFQNEAQLEKSRLLSDRFSAERPKGSFSTLEIQRTEQGDSAMYLCASRTGTGGLDEQFFGPGTRLTVL.

This clone is a singleton in its sample. The chain employs TRBV20-1 and TRBJ1-5; 7 bases line up with TRBD1. With V trimmed by 3 bases and J by 7 bases, 15 bases remained unmatched. From germline, CDR1 is DFQATT and CDR2 SNEGSKA (reference sequence). CDR3 size: 16 residues. CDR3 sequence (DNA): TGCAGTGCTAGTAGGGGGATAGACAGGGTTGGCCAGCCCCAGCATTTT. It translates to CSASRGIDRVGQPQHF.

The gene calls are TRBV7-2 and TRBJ1-3, with 7 bases lining up with TRBD1. Germline trimming cut 5 bases from V and 11 bases from J; bases unmatched to any gene: 3. Germline V lookup: CDR1 SGHTA, CDR2 FQGNSA. The CDR3 runs 11 residues. The CDR3 nucleotides are TGTGCCAGCAGCCGACAGGGTGCCATATATTTT. Translated, it gives CASSRQGAIYF.

The CDR3 is CASSYPGQGADEQYF. The CDR3 DNA is TGTGCCAGCAGTTACCCCGGACAGGGGGCGGACGAGCAGTACTTC. The J gene is TRBJ2-7, the V gene TRBV6-6; 11 bases map to TRBD1. Germline trimming cut 2 bases from V and 5 bases from J; bases unmatched to any gene: 5. CDR3 length equals 15 residues. Germline V CDR1 and CDR2: MNHNY, SVGAGI (reference sequence).

This chain connects TRBV3-1 (or the pseudogene TRBV3-2) to TRBJ1-2; weak D call: TRBD1 (5 bases). The CDR3 totals 13 residues. CDR1 and CDR2 (germline): LGHDT, YNNKEL (reference sequence). The V and J ends lost 8 bases and 0 bases respectively, with 10 bases between them. The CDR3 protein is CASSPTANYGYTF. As DNA, the CDR3 is TGTGCCAGCTCGCCGACAGCTAACTATGGCTACACCTTC.

The genes are TRBV27 and TRBJ1-2; TRBD1 matches at 8 bases. CDR1 and CDR2 from the germline V gene are MNHEY and SMNVEV (reference sequence). V lost 5 bases, J lost 7 bases, and 9 bases stayed unmatched. The length of the CDR3 is 14 residues. This CDR3 is CASSPTQGASGYTF. The CDR3, as DNA: TGTGCCAGCAGTCCGACCCAGGGGGCAAGTGGCTACACCTTC.

The chain joins TRBV14 to TRBJ2-1; the D is unclear. From germline, CDR1 is SGHDN and CDR2 FVKESK. The length of the CDR3 is 14 residues. The V and J ends lost 0 bases and 8 bases respectively, with 11 bases between them. The CDR3 bases are TGTGCCAGCAGCCAAGATCTGGCTAGTTATGAGCAGTTCTTC. Translating gives CASSQDLASYEQFF.

This clone has a single count. The chain has TRBV11-2 and TRBJ1-3; TRBD1 matches 9 bases. The V and J ends lost 2 bases and 0 bases, in that order; junction bases with no gene match: 5. The CDR3 is made up of 17 amino acids. Germline CDR1 and CDR2: SGHAT and FQNNGV. CDR3 residues: CASSLSDRGFSGNTIYF. For the CDR3, the DNA is TGTGCCAGCAGCTTATCCGACAGGGGGTTCTCTGGAAACACCATATATTTT.

The chain combines TRBV24-1 with TRBJ1-1; possibly TRBD1 for D (5 bases). The CDR3 sequence is 15 residues long. Germline assignment: CDR1 KGHDR and CDR2 SFDVKD. Trimming cost V 3 bases and J 5 bases, with 15 bases left between them. This CDR3 is CATSDMTELRTEAFF. CDR3 nucleotides: TGTGCCACCAGTGATATGACAGAACTCCGGACTGAAGCTTTCTTT.

The chain recombines TRBV19 with TRBJ1-6; 8 positions match TRBD1. The CDR3 has 15 amino acids. Germline lookup yields CDR1 LNHDA and CDR2 SQIVND (reference sequence). J was trimmed by 9 bases and V by 5 bases; bases with no gene match: 9. The CDR3 nucleotides are TGTGCCAGTAGTGGACAGGGAGGCGGGCGTTCACCCCTCCACTTT. Its translation is CASSGQGGGRSPLHF.

The chain combines TRBV18 with TRBJ2-7, with 8 bases identical to TRBD1. Germline V CDR1 and CDR2: KGHSH, LQKENI. V gave up 1 base and J gave up 4 bases; unmatched junction bases: 15. The CDR3 is made up of 18 amino acids. The CDR3 DNA reads as TGTGCCAGCTCACCACGAACAATGGACAGGGCTCTTGAATACGAGCAGTACTTC. Amino acids: CASSPRTMDRALEYEQYF.

This clone was counted a single time. The chain recombines TRBV6-2 or TRBV6-3 with TRBJ1-4, with 9 nucleotides matching TRBD1. J gave up 2 bases and V 5 bases, and 9 bases lay outside the gene matches. The germline V gene has CDR1 MNHEY and CDR2 SVGEGT. The CDR3 runs 17 residues. The CDR3 nucleotides read TGTGCCAGCAGTCCGGGACAGGGCCGAGGGACTAATGAAAAACTGTTTTTT. Translation gives CASSPGQGRGTNEKLFF.

This clone has a single count. The rearrangement joins TRBV11-1 to TRBJ2-3; possible D gene TRBD1, 6 bases. In germline, CDR1 is SGHAT, CDR2 FQDESV (reference sequence). The CDR3 has 16 amino acids. Trimming shortened V by 1 base and J by 1 base, and 12 bases separated the two germline ends. CDR3 amino acids: CASSLVTGGRTDTQYF. The CDR3 DNA is TGTGCCAGCAGCTTAGTAACTGGGGGCCGCACAGATACGCAGTATTTT.

This sequence joins TRBV7-9 and TRBJ2-1; D unresolved. The CDR3 is 13 amino acids. Germline loops: CDR1 SEHNR, CDR2 FQNEAQ (reference sequence). The V end was cut by 1 base, the J end by 9 bases, with 10 bases between. CDR3 DNA: TGTGCCAGCAGCTTAGGTGGCATCAGTGAGCAGTTCTTC. Translation gives CASSLGGISEQFF.

V usage is TRBV7-2 and J usage is TRBJ1-6; 7 bases agree with TRBD1. Trimming at V came to 5 bases and at J to 10 bases, leaving 8 bases not matched to a gene. CDR1 and CDR2 (germline): SGHTA, FQGNSA. The CDR3 loop spans 14 amino acids. The CDR3 DNA is TGTGCCAGCAGCCCCAGACAGGGAAACTCACCCCTCCACTTT. Amino acids: CASSPRQGNSPLHF.

This clone came up once. This chain uses TRBV5-5 with TRBJ1-1; D is unclear. Deletions cut 3 bases from V and 0 bases from J, with 9 bases between. Germline V gives CDR1 SGHKS, CDR2 YYEKEE (reference sequence). The CDR3 spans 14 residues. For the CDR3, the DNA is TGTGCCAGCAGCTGGGAGGAGCTGAACACTGAAGCTTTCTTT. This translates into CASSWEELNTEAFF.

J is TRBJ2-3 and V is TRBV14; 10 positions match TRBD2. V trimming: 4 bases; J trimming: 2 bases; junction bases outside the gene matches: 6. The CDR3 extends over 16 amino acids. Germline V gene data show CDR1 as SGHDN and CDR2 as FVKESK. The CDR3 nucleotides are TGTGCCAGCAGCCTCAATAGCGGGGGGAACACAGATACGCAGTATTTT. Its protein product is CASSLNSGGNTDTQYF.

The chain couples TRBV7-8 to TRBJ1-4, with a weak D call TRBD1 (5 bases). Trimming removed 5 bases at V and 2 bases at J, with 12 bases between. Germline assignment: CDR1 SGHVS and CDR2 FQNEAQ. The CDR3 loop spans 15 amino acids. CDR3 sequence: CASSNQGATNEKLFF. The CDR3 DNA reads as TGTGCCAGCAGCAACCAAGGGGCCACTAATGAAAAACTGTTTTTT.

This chain uses TRBV19 with TRBJ1-5, with a weak D call TRBD1 (5 bases). From germline, CDR1 is LNHDA and CDR2 SQIVND (reference sequence). Trimming removed 3 bases from V and 0 bases from J, with 9 bases in between. The CDR3 runs to 15 residues. CDR3 coding DNA: TGTGCCAGTAGTATTTTGGGGCCTAGCAATCAGCCCCAGCATTTT. Protein product: CASSILGPSNQPQHF.

V gene TRBV30 combines with J gene TRBJ1-6; TRBD1 aligns across 10 bases. V lost 2 bases and J lost 6; bases outside the gene matches: 7. Germline CDR1 GTSNPN, CDR2 SVGIG (reference sequence). The CDR3 totals 16 residues. CDR3: CAWSLIWTGGNSPLHF. The CDR3 coding sequence is TGTGCCTGGAGTCTAATTTGGACAGGGGGTAATTCACCCCTCCACTTT.

The V call is TRBV5-6, the J call TRBJ1-1; tentatively, D is TRBD1 (6 bases). CDR3 length equals 13 residues. Trimming removed 0 bases at V and 7 bases at J, with 10 bases between. The germline gives CDR1 SGHDT, CDR2 YYEEEE. The CDR3 here is CASSLVGRGEAFF. In DNA, the CDR3 is TGTGCCAGCAGCTTGGTGGGCAGGGGTGAAGCTTTCTTT.

The CDR3 DNA sequence: TGTGCCAGCAGGGAAACAGGGTATTACACTGAAGCTTTCTTT. Encoded protein: CASRETGYYTEAFF. The chain recombines TRBV25-1 with TRBJ1-1; perhaps TRBD1 as D (6 bases). Trimming removed 6 bases at V and 3 bases at J, with 14 bases between. Germline-derived CDR1 and CDR2 are MGHDK and SYGVNS. CDR3 length: 14 residues.

This chain links TRBV3-1 (or the pseudogene TRBV3-2) with TRBJ2-3; D perhaps matches TRBD1 (6 bases). The V gene's germline CDR1 is LGHDT and CDR2 YNNKEL (reference sequence). This CDR3 is 15 amino acids long. Trimming shortened V by 4 bases and J by 2 bases, and 13 bases separated the two germline ends. Here the CDR3 reads CASSPGTLDTDTQYF. Here the CDR3 DNA reads TGTGCCAGCAGCCCCGGGACACTAGACACAGATACGCAGTATTTT.

The chain couples TRBV7-8 to TRBJ2-7, with D maybe TRBD1 (6 bases). The CDR3 sequence is 14 residues long. V gave up 5 bases and J gave up 3 bases, with 14 bases separating them. The V gene's germline CDR1 is SGHVS and CDR2 FQNEAQ. The CDR3 here is CASSGRDTYYEQYF. The CDR3 DNA is TGTGCCAGCAGCGGACGGGACACCTACTACGAGCAGTACTTC.

The gene calls are TRBV9 and TRBJ1-1, with 11 bases identical to TRBD1. CDR1 SGDLS and CDR2 YYNGEE come from the germline V gene. The CDR3 has 15 residues. V gave up 4 bases and J gave up 2 bases; unmatched junction bases: 4. CDR3 sequence: CASSTGQGANTEAFF. The CDR3 nucleotides read TGTGCCAGCAGCACTGGACAGGGGGCAAACACTGAAGCTTTCTTT. Drawing the rest from reference TRBV9 and TRBJ1-1, the complete variable domain is DSGVTQTPKHLITATGQRVTLRCSPRSGDLSVYWYQQSLDQGLQFLIQYYNGEERAKGNILERFSAQQFPDLHSELNLSSLELGDSALYFCASSTGQGANTEAFFGQGTRLTVV.

This clone showed up just a few times. The gene calls are TRBV2 and TRBJ2-1; D is perhaps TRBD2 (5 bases). The CDR3 contains 13 residues. Germline V gene data show CDR1 as SNHLY and CDR2 as FYNNEI. The germline V and J ends were trimmed by 5 bases and 0 bases, with 5 bases remaining between them. The CDR3 DNA reads as TGTGCCAGCAGTCGGGACTCCTACAATGAGCAGTTCTTC. Protein product: CASSRDSYNEQFF. Full variable domain (missing parts from reference TRBV2 and TRBJ2-1): EPEVTQTPSHQVTQMGQEVILRCVPISNHLYFYWYRQILGQKVEFLVSFYNNEISEKSEIFDDQFSVERPDGSNFTLKIRSTKLEDSAMYFCASSRDSYNEQFFGPGTRLTVL.